A single T cell receptor (beta chain) is shown here with its context. Antigen specificity is unknown. This entry belongs to a study of shared clonotypes between healthy human individuals. Findings and limits, study-wide: The sampled material consisted only of blood, and tissue repertoires are likely to differ. Generation probabilities of non-shared clonotypes were lower (relative to those shared by all four donors).

Per the original data handling: For the immunoSEQ data, sequences were junction-only without quality scores, so filtering differed. Sequencing used immunoSEQ multiplex PCR; TCRdb keeps in-frame clones, though not all of them. For V, J and clone size, that table is used; D and trimming come from the DNA. The sample has a few million clones, roughly 95% seen once. CDR1 SGHAT and CDR2 FQNNGV come from the germline V gene. The CDR3 is 15 amino acids. V was shortened by 2 bases and J by 4 bases, with 13 bases between the two germline ends. Donors comprised only Caucasian adults living in Nashville, Tennessee.

J is TRBJ2-3 and V is TRBV11-2; the D gene is possibly TRBD2 (5 bases). The sequencing sample was made of naive CD4+ T cells sorted from blood. Subset indicated: CD45RA+ positively selected. This receptor was obtained from a young man in good health. The CDR3 sequence is CASSLNGVPPDTQYF. The CDR3 DNA sequence: TGTGCCAGCAGCTTAAACGGGGTGCCCCCAGATACGCAGTATTTT. Based on the CDR3 plus reference TRBV11-2 and TRBJ2-3, the full variable domain is EAGVAQSPRYKIIEKRQSVAFWCNPISGHATLYWYQQILGQGPKLLIQFQNNGVVDDSQLPKDRFSAERLKGVDSTLKIQPAKLEDSAVYLCASSLNGVPPDTQYFGPGTRLTVL.